The 25 T cell receptor beta chains listed next were all sequenced from one sample in a study of T-cell memory formation after mild COVID-19. TCRdb fed the 5' RACE reads into MiXCR, producing one record per CDR3 protein. The table shows 250,000 to 350,000 distinct CDR3 sequences, with under 20% occurring only once. Specimen: PBMCs or a T cell subset sorted from them (not recorded which). The receptor source for this set is a man aged 18-30 years who had mild COVID-19 (a few samples of this study predate the infection). Cell type and time point are not known.

This clonotype was seen only a few times. The chain links TRBV5-1 to TRBJ2-3; TRBD1 might be the D (6 bases). The CDR3 contains 14 residues. Per germline, CDR1 SGHRS and CDR2 YFSETQ. Trimming cost V 3 bases and J 2 bases, with 10 bases left between them. The CDR3 loop is CASSSQGITDTQYF. The CDR3 bases are TGCGCCAGCAGCTCACAGGGCATCACAGATACGCAGTATTTT.

The chain recombines TRBV27 with TRBJ2-6, with D possibly being TRBD1 or TRBD2 (5 bases each). CDR1 MNHEY and CDR2 SMNVEV come from the germline V gene (reference sequence). The V gene lost 10 bases and the J gene lost 0 bases, with 19 bases spanning the gap. This CDR3 has 17 residues. The CDR3 region has the DNA TGTGCCACCACCTCCGGGACCCTGGTCTCTGGGGCCAACGTCCTGACTTTC. Encoded protein: CATTSGTLVSGANVLTF.

This chain uses TRBV29-1 with TRBJ2-7; 7 bases are shared with TRBD2. CDR1 is SQVTM and CDR2 is ANQGSEA in the germline V gene. V lost 1 base, J lost 2 bases, and 2 bases stayed unmatched. The CDR3 extends over 13 amino acids. The CDR3 DNA reads TGCAGCGTTGAAGTGGCGGGGGCCTACGAGCAGTACGTC. It codes for CSVEVAGAYEQYV.

This chain connects TRBV30 to TRBJ1-1; no clear D gene. The length of the CDR3 is 13 residues. V dropped 4 bases and J dropped 0 bases, with 9 bases sitting between them. The V gene's germline CDR1 is GTSNPN and CDR2 SVGIG (reference sequence). CDR3 region: CAWNGVMNTEAFF. The CDR3 DNA reads as TGTGCCTGGAATGGGGTAATGAACACTGAAGCTTTCTTT.

This clonotype was seen only a few times. This sequence joins TRBV29-1 and TRBJ2-1, with 9 bases identical to TRBD2. The CDR3 length is 13 residues. The J segment lost 12 bases and the V segment lost 7 bases, leaving 13 bases of the junction unmatched. The germline V gene encodes CDR1 SQVTM and CDR2 ANQGSEA. The CDR3 nucleotides read TGCAGCGGCAGCGGGGGGCAATTAGATAGGCAGTTCTTC. This encodes CSGSGGQLDRQFF.

In its sample, this clonotype was seen a few times. The chain is built from TRBV6-5 and TRBJ2-7; a possible D gene is TRBD2 (7 bases). There are 13 residues in the CDR3. Germline CDR1 reads MNHEY; CDR2 reads SVGAGI. V was pared by 8 bases and J by 6 bases, with 17 bases between. CDR3 bases: TGTGCCAGCCAGGTCGGGGGGCATTCCGAGCAGTACTTC. This gives the protein CASQVGGHSEQYF.

Comments on this clonotype: Being one base from a much bigger clone, this may be a read error. CDR3 residues: CSSSLVLGADTEAFF. CDR3 coding DNA: TGCTCCAGCAGCTTGGTTTTAGGGGCGGACACTGAAGCTTTCTTT. The V call is TRBV5-1, the J call TRBJ1-1; D possibly corresponds to TRBD1 (5 bases). The CDR3 has 15 amino acids. Germline assignment: CDR1 SGHRS and CDR2 YFSETQ. The variable domain in full, completed from reference TRBV5-1 and TRBJ1-1, reads KAGVTQTPRYLIKTRGQQVTLSCSPISGHRSVSWYQQTPGQGLQFLFEYFSETQRNKGNFPGRFSGRQFSNSRSEMNVSTLELGDSALYLCSSSLVLGADTEAFFGQGTRLTVV.

The chain has TRBV7-3 and TRBJ2-1, with 7 bases aligning to TRBD2. The V gene's germline CDR1 is SGHTA and CDR2 FQGTGA. The CDR3 has 17 residues. V was pared by 0 bases and J by 2 bases, with 7 bases of the junction left unmatched. The CDR3 region is CASSLTFSGATYNEQFF. CDR3 in DNA: TGTGCCAGCAGCTTAACCTTCAGCGGGGCCACCTACAATGAGCAGTTCTTC.

The gene calls are TRBV29-1 and TRBJ2-3; the D is unclear. Germline CDR1 and CDR2: SQVTM and ANQGSEA. V lost 4 bases and J lost 2, with 10 bases in between. The CDR3 consists of 13 residues. This CDR3 reads CSVGRSNTDTQYF. In nucleotides, the CDR3 is TGCAGCGTTGGACGGAGCAACACAGATACGCAGTATTTT.

This clonotype has just a few counts. J is TRBJ1-5 and V is TRBV20-1, with D unclear. Per the germline V gene, CDR1 is DFQATT and CDR2 is SNEGSKA (reference sequence). Trimming left V 2 bases short and J 0 bases short, with 5 bases between. The CDR3 contains 13 residues. The CDR3 sequence is CSARRDSNQPQHF. The DNA for the CDR3 is TGCAGTGCTAGAAGAGATAGCAATCAGCCCCAGCATTTT.

Details on this clonotype: Compared with germline, one end of the junction differs, possibly owing to a read error. This chain connects TRBV7-9 to TRBJ1-2; 10 bases are shared with TRBD1. This CDR3 has 13 amino acids. CDR1 is SEHNR and CDR2 is FQNEAQ in the germline V gene (reference sequence). CDR3 bases: TGTGCCAGCAGCCTACCCATGACAGGGGGCGGGTCCTTC. Its protein is CASSLPMTGGGSF. Combining the CDR3 with reference TRBV7-9 and TRBJ1-2 gives the whole variable domain DTGVSQNPRHKITKRGQNVTFRCDPISEHNRLYWYRQTLGQGPEFLTYFQNEAQLEKSRLLSDRFSAERPKGSFSTLEIQRTEQGDSAMYLCASSLPMTGGGSFGSGTRLTVV.

This clonotype was detected only a few times. The genes are TRBV12-3 or TRBV12-4 and TRBJ1-1, with 7 bases that match TRBD1. The V segment lost 5 bases and the J segment 6 bases; nucleotides outside the gene matches: 3. The CDR3 is made up of 12 amino acids. CDR3 nucleotide sequence: TGTGCCAGCAGTCAAGGGGGCTCTGAAGCTTTCTTT. Translating gives CASSQGGSEAFF.

The genes are TRBV27 and TRBJ2-7; 7 bases fit TRBD1. CDR1 is MNHEY, CDR2 SMNVEV, per germline (reference sequence). Losses at the gene ends were 6 bases for V and 6 bases for J; bases not matched to a gene: 5. This CDR3 has 12 amino acids. The CDR3 nucleotides read TGTGCCAGCAGAAAAACAGGGGTCGAGCAGTACTTC. Protein product: CASRKTGVEQYF.

The chain couples TRBV12-3 or TRBV12-4 to TRBJ1-1; tentative D call: TRBD1 (6 bases). CDR3 length: 15 amino acids. Deletions cut 0 bases from V and 0 bases from J, with 8 bases between. CDR3 protein: CASSLAGQMNTEAFF. The CDR3 DNA follows: TGTGCCAGCAGTTTAGCCGGACAGATGAACACTGAAGCTTTCTTT.

The V and J genes are TRBV7-9 and TRBJ2-6; D gene unclear. Germline assignment: CDR1 SEHNR and CDR2 FQNEAQ (reference sequence). V was shortened by 1 base and J by 2 bases, with 12 bases between the two germline ends. The CDR3 loop spans 17 amino acids. CDR3 DNA: TGTGCCAGCAGCTTAGGGGCGGTCGGACCTGGGGCCAACGTCCTGACTTTC. Its protein product is CASSLGAVGPGANVLTF.

This chain links TRBV5-1 with TRBJ2-4, with D possibly matching TRBD2 (6 bases). The V and J ends lost 3 bases and 1 base respectively, with 11 bases between them. Germline CDR1 is SGHRS and CDR2 is YFSETQ. There are 15 residues in the CDR3. CDR3 in amino acids: CASSSFGGAKNIQYF. The CDR3 DNA follows: TGCGCCAGCAGCTCTTTTGGGGGGGCCAAAAACATTCAGTACTTC.

The genes are TRBV12-5 and TRBJ2-6, with D maybe TRBD1 (5 bases). Trimming shortened V by 4 bases and J by 4 bases, and 8 bases separated the two germline ends. This CDR3 spans 14 amino acids. Germline V gives CDR1 LGHNT, CDR2 FRNRAP. Here the CDR3 reads CASGSGPGANVLTF. CDR3 nucleotides: TGTGCTAGTGGTTCAGGGCCCGGGGCCAACGTCCTGACTTTC.

The chain couples TRBV20-1 to TRBJ2-2; possibly TRBD1 for D (7 bases). Germline CDR1 reads DFQATT; CDR2 reads SNEGSKA (reference sequence). V was shortened by 5 bases and J by 2 bases, with 12 bases between the two germline ends. The CDR3 runs to 14 residues. The CDR3 DNA reads as TGCAGTGCTGCGGGACAGTCCAACACCGGGGAGCTGTTTTTT. Its protein product is CSAAGQSNTGELFF.

This clonotype was seen ten or more times. This chain joins TRBV6-5 and TRBJ1-5; no reliable D call. The V end lost 2 bases, the J end lost 4 bases, and 6 bases lay between the germline ends. This CDR3 comprises 13 residues. The germline V gene encodes CDR1 MNHEY and CDR2 SVGAGI. CDR3 DNA: TGTGCCAGCAGTTACGCGGGGAATCAGCCCCAGCATTTT. Protein product: CASSYAGNQPQHF.

The rearrangement links TRBV5-1 to TRBJ2-7; D gene ambiguous. The germline V gene has CDR1 SGHRS and CDR2 YFSETQ. The CDR3 extends over 14 amino acids. V lost 0 bases to trimming and J lost 0 bases, with 7 bases between them. CDR3 DNA sequence: TGCGCCAGCAGCTTGGGGCAGGACTCCTACGAGCAGTACTTC. Translating it yields CASSLGQDSYEQYF.

The CDR3 here is CSAPSGGADTQYF. For the CDR3, the DNA is TGCAGTGCCCCTAGCGGGGGGGCAGATACGCAGTATTTT. The V gene is TRBV20-1, the J gene TRBJ2-3, with 12 bases fitting TRBD2. Germline V gene sequence: CDR1 DFQATT, CDR2 SNEGSKA (reference sequence). With V trimmed by 6 bases and J by 4 bases, 2 bases remained unmatched. The CDR3 is made up of 13 amino acids.

The V call is TRBV7-2, the J call TRBJ2-1, with 8 positions matching TRBD2. The length of the CDR3 is 14 residues. The V gene end was trimmed by 7 bases and the J gene end by 6 bases; junction bases not matched to a gene: 8. Germline lookup yields CDR1 SGHTA and CDR2 FQGNSA. This CDR3 is CASNDVAGLNEQFF. The CDR3 coding sequence is TGTGCCAGCAACGATGTAGCGGGGCTCAATGAGCAGTTCTTC.

This chain uses TRBV7-9 with TRBJ2-3; D perhaps matches TRBD2 (6 bases). This CDR3 spans 14 amino acids. V gave up 5 bases and J gave up 10 bases, with 19 bases separating them. Germline CDR1 and CDR2: SEHNR and FQNEAQ (reference sequence). The chain's CDR3 is CASSRDSHGLAQYF. The CDR3, as DNA: TGTGCCAGCAGCAGGGACTCCCACGGGTTGGCGCAGTATTTT. Filled out from reference TRBV7-9 and TRBJ2-3, the complete variable domain reads DTGVSQNPRHKITKRGQNVTFRCDPISEHNRLYWYRQTLGQGPEFLTYFQNEAQLEKSRLLSDRFSAERPKGSFSTLEIQRTEQGDSAMYLCASSRDSHGLAQYFGPGTRLTVL.

In its sample, this clonotype was seen a few times. The chain has TRBV7-8 and TRBJ1-1; D unresolved. Looked up from germline, CDR1 is SGHVS and CDR2 is FQNEAQ. The CDR3 length is 14 residues. V lost 0 bases and J 3 bases, leaving 8 bases between the germline ends. CDR3 loop: CASSLARMDTEAFF. The CDR3 nucleotides read TGTGCCAGCAGCTTAGCGAGGATGGACACTGAAGCTTTCTTT.

This clonotype has a handful of counts. At one end, the junction sequence differs from germline, possibly due to a read error. The chain couples TRBV4-2 to TRBJ2-2, with 8 nucleotides matching TRBD2. This CDR3 spans 14 amino acids. Germline CDR1 reads LGHNA; CDR2 reads YNFKEQ. The CDR3 region is CASSQDSFSGALFF. CDR3 DNA: TGTGCCAGCAGCCAAGATTCCTTTAGCGGGGCGCTGTTTTTT.